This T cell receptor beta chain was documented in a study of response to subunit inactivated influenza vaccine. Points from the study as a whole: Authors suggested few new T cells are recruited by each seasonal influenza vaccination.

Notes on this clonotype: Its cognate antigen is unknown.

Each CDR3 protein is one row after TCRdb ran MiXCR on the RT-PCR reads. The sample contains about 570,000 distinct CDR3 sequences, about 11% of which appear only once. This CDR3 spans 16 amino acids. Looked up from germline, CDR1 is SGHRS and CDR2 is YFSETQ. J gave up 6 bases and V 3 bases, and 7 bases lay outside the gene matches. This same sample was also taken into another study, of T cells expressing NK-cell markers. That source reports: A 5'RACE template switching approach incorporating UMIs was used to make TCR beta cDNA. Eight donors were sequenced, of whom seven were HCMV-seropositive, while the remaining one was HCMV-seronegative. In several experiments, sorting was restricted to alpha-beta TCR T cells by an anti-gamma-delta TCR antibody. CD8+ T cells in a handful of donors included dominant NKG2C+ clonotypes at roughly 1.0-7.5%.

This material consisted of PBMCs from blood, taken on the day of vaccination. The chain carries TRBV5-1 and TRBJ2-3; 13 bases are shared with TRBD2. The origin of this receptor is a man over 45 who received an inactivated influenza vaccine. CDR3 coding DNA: TGCGCCAGCAGCTGGACTAGCGGGAGCCTTAGTGATACGCAGTATTTT. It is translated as CASSWTSGSLSDTQYF. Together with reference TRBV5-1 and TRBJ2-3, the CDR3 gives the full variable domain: KAGVTQTPRYLIKTRGQQVTLSCSPISGHRSVSWYQQTPGQGLQFLFEYFSETQRNKGNFPGRFSGRQFSNSRSEMNVSTLELGDSALYLCASSWTSGSLSDTQYFGPGTRLTVL.